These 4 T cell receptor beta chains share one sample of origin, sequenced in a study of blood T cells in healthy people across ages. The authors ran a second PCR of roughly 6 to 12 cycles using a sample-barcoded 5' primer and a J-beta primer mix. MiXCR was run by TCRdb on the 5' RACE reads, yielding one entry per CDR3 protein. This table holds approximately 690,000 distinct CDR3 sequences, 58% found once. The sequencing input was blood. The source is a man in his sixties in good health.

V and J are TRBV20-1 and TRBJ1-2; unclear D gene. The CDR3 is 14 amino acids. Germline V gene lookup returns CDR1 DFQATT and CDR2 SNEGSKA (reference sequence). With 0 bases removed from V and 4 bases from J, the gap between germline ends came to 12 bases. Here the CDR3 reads CSARETYGLYGYTF. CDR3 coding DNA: TGCAGTGCTAGAGAGACGTACGGACTCTATGGCTACACCTTC.

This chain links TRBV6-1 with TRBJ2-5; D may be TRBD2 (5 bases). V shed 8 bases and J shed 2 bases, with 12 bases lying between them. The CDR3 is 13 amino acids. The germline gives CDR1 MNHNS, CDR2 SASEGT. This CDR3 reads CASRRLKQETQYF. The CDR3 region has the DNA TGTGCCAGCCGGCGACTAAAGCAAGAGACCCAGTACTTC.

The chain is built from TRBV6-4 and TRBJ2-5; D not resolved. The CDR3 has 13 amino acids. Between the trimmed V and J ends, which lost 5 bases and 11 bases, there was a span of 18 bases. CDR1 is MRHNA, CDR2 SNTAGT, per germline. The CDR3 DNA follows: TGTGCCAGCAGTCGTACCCTCTCAGAGGAGCAGTACTTC. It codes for CASSRTLSEEQYF.

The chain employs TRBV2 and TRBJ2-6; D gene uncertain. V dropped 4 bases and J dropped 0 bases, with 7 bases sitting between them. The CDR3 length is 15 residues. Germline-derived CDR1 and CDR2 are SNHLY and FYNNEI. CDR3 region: CASSAAGSGANVLTF. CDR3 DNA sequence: TGTGCCAGCAGTGCCGCAGGCTCTGGGGCCAACGTCCTGACTTTC.